This TCR beta chain came from a study of OX40 agonist ivuxolimab in advanced cancers. General notes on the study: The costimulatory receptor OX40 (CD134) was targeted by ivuxolimab, a fully human IgG2 agonistic monoclonal antibody. Intravenous ivuxolimab was administered to patients every 2 weeks at six dose levels: 0.01, 0.1, 0.3, 1.5, 3 and 10 mg/kg. Of the approximately 53 patients in dose escalation, 19 had hepatocellular carcinoma, roughly 15 had melanoma, 9 had renal cell carcinoma and 9 had head and neck cancer. In the dose-escalation cohort, nearly 85% of patients were male, and the mean age was around 65 years with a range of 23 to 79. Patients were allowed to have had prior anti-PD-1, anti-PD-L1 or anti-CTLA-4 therapy, and roughly 40% of the dose-escalation patients had previously received checkpoint inhibitors. Three dose-escalation patients achieved partial responses, one with hepatocellular carcinoma and two with cutaneous melanoma. The point of sequencing TCRbeta in the periphery was to test whether ivuxolimab changed TCR sequence diversity and drove clonal T-cell expansion. The paper covers the monotherapy dose-escalation part of the phase I ivuxolimab trial, which included N of about 50 patients.

Overall study results and their limits: In the 0.1-3.0 mg/kg groups, partial responders had among the lowest normalized peripheral clonal expansion, particularly in CD8+ T cells. The antigen specificity of the peripheral T cells that underwent clonal expansion was not determined. After ivuxolimab, expanded clones were on average more numerous among CD8+ T cells than among CD4+ T cells. At doses of 0.1 to 3.0 mg/kg, clonal expansion of both CD4+ and CD8+ blood T cells was observed from baseline to week 6. Low levels of normalized T-cell clonal expansion were also seen in some patients who did not respond.

A distance of 9 bases separates the germline ends of V and J, which lose 1 base and 3 bases respectively. CDR3 length: 14 amino acids, cysteine to phenylalanine. Of the read, only the CDR3 DNA is kept; its 42 bases are in frame from base 1. The germline V gene encodes CDR1 LNHDA and CDR2 SQIVND (reference sequence). Patients with autoimmune disease history or receiving systemic immunosuppression were excluded from the trial. In every dose cohort, peripheral blood was drawn for TCR sequencing at baseline, cycle 4 day 1, and cycle 7 day 1. The samples were drawn from a first-in-human, open-label, multicenter phase I dose-escalation trial of ivuxolimab. The trial enrolled adults with locally advanced or metastatic head and neck squamous cell, hepatocellular, melanoma or renal cell carcinoma. Before TCR sequencing, CD4+ T cells and CD8+ T cells were sorted from peripheral blood as separate populations.

Of note for this clone: No antigen is known for it. No base quality information exists; no much larger clone differs at one position.

Genomic DNA was isolated from the sorted cells so that the TCRbeta CDR3 region could be sequenced. The immunoSEQ Assay was used for sequencing of TCRbeta CDR3 regions. The clones in this table, taken by TCRdb from immuneACCESS, are in-frame only. Not every clone is retained; where verified, under half of the shortfall comes from an unresolved V gene, and the cause of the rest is unknown. The sample data list approximately 25,000 clones, and about 86% of these were observed just once. The ten largest clones take up 25% to 30% of the sample. The chain couples TRBV19 to TRBJ2-5, with the D assignment possibly TRBD1 or TRBD2, given 6 matching bases for each. The sample was CD4+ or CD8+ T cells sorted from blood, taken in a trial of the OX40 agonist ivuxolimab. This TCR derives from an adult with an advanced solid tumor such as melanoma, head and neck, liver or kidney cancer. The base sequence is TGTGCCAGTAGTATAGGGGGGGCAGAAGAGACCCAGTACTTC. Its protein reads: CASSIGGAEETQYF.